The following is a T cell receptor (beta chain) sequence with its context. There are many counts of this clonotype. The antigen it recognizes is unknown. No base qualities exist here, and no much larger clone lies one base off it. Including the terminal cysteine and phenylalanine, the CDR3 comprises 12 residues. This entry keeps only the CDR3 DNA: 36 bases, framed from base 1. The germline V gene gives CDR1 as SQVTM and CDR2 as ANQGSEA. The junction shows trimming of 7 bases on V and 2 bases on J, plus 12 bases between the germline ends. This specimen comes from a study of Graves' ophthalmopathy and Graves' hyperthyroidism (dated by TCRdb to the late 2010s). With respect to the entire study: Peripheral blood was collected before any treatment was given, at the time of initial diagnosis. For independent validation, a separate cohort was made up of approximately 19 hyperthyroidism patients plus 17 patients who later progressed from hyperthyroidism to ophthalmopathy. Following sample collection, hyperthyroidism patients were given methimazole at a starting dose of 30 mg daily, and ophthalmopathy patients were given high-dose intravenous methylprednisolone. In more than five hyperthyroidism patients, the T-cell repertoires found in thyroid tissue were compared with those found in blood. To explore V-J signatures that distinguish ophthalmopathy from hyperthyroidism, a discovery set of about 99 patients was enrolled, made up of about 40 with ophthalmopathy and some 58 with stable hyperthyroidism. The study used TCR beta repertoire signatures to distinguish Graves' ophthalmopathy from Graves' hyperthyroidism and to predict progression to ophthalmopathy. The 75 to 100 discovery patients were divided at random into training and test sets in a 7:3 ratio. In total, some 130 blood samples were TCR-sequenced: 43 ophthalmopathy, some 75 hyperthyroidism and about 17 hyperthyroidism-to-ophthalmopathy patients.

Hyperthyroidism was considered stable if no progression to ophthalmopathy occurred within 18 months of follow-up. Hyperthyroidism patients were newly diagnosed, were aged 18 to 65 years, and had a disease duration under 2 months. Patients with other autoimmune diseases, uncontrolled infections, pregnancy or lactation were excluded from the study. Clinical symptoms, serum thyroxine, TRAb, thyroid ultrasound and orbital computed tomography were used for diagnosis. Using Ficoll-Paque density gradient centrifugation, PBMCs were isolated from 10 ml of fresh peripheral blood. Total RNA was extracted with Trizol reagent and quality-checked on an Agilent 2100 Bioanalyzer. TCR beta CDR3 regions were amplified from RNA transcripts for repertoire sequencing. HTBI primers and the Qiagen OneStep RT-PCR kit were used in a first-round RT-PCR, which was followed by a second-round multiplex PCR, size selection and purification. Libraries were sequenced paired-end with 100 bp reads on an Illumina HiSeq2000. On the study's bioinformatics: SOAPnuke was used for read processing, and reads with adapters, uncalled bases, a mean Phred below 15, or no exact constant-primer or identifier match were discarded. High-quality paired reads were merged with COPE v1.2.5. Unique nucleotide sequences were defined as clonotypes and aligned to IMGT TRB V, D and J references using MiTCR v1.1. Only V-J combinations with frequency above 0.0001 were analysed, covering 99% to 99.2% of repertoires. For each V-J combination, a TCR clonal expansion and chaos score was defined as the ratio of F50 clonal expansion to chaos observed in the TCRdist matrix. Welch's t-statistics and random forest were used to narrow the features down to 10 to 15 V-J combinations, which were then fed into a naive Bayes classifier. The Morisita-Horn index was used to measure how similar the thyroid and blood repertoires were. Using fastp at Q25 and MiXCR, TCRdb reprocessed the public reads and kept productive beta chains. Under each unique CDR3 protein, matching rows form one entry showing the most common genes and DNA. These V and J calls originate from TCRdb's pipeline instead of the authors' own analysis. Here the sample has hundreds of thousands of distinct CDR3 sequences; over 20% occur a single time. The ten biggest clones cover about 6.6% of the sample.

Study-wide conclusions, independent of this receptor: In cross-validation, the 13-signature model distinguished ophthalmopathy from stable hyperthyroidism with about 90% sensitivity and about 81% specificity, and in the test set the corresponding values were roughly 78% and 74%. Sample size was not statistically predetermined, and group allocation was not concealed from the investigators. Most expanded thyroid clonotypes with frequency above 0.001 were also detected in blood, suggesting blood repertoires may reflect the thyroid immune response. In validation, the model predicted ophthalmopathy progression with 55% to 71% sensitivity and 72.22% specificity; roughly eleven predicted patients were CT-confirmed with GO in a median of about 7.1 months.

The rearrangement joined TRBV29-1 to TRBJ2-7; a tentative D call is TRBD1 (6 bases match). The sample comprised peripheral blood. This clonotype was sampled from a woman younger than 35 with stable Graves' hyperthyroidism. Some clones in this sample may be carry-over from other donors' samples. Donor details come from another sample of the same person, matched by shared clones. The DNA is TGCAGCGCACAACAGGGACCCTACGAGCAGTACTTC. This sequence encodes CSAQQGPYEQYF.